A single sample gave rise to the 11 T cell receptor beta chains below, sequenced in a study of blood T cell repertoires in COVID-19. Only in-frame clones appear in the TCRdb table, and some are missing; sequencing was by immunoSEQ multiplex PCR. The sample consists of just over 300,000 clones, 89% of them appearing once. The sample comprised PBMCs or T cells enriched from blood (not recorded which). The receptor set was obtained from a woman aged 40-49 years who had recovered from COVID-19.

Only one count was recorded for this clone. The V and J genes are TRBV6-5 and TRBJ2-7; 9 nucleotides agree with TRBD1. CDR1 and CDR2 (germline): MNHEY, SVGAGI. V lost 5 bases and J lost 3; bases outside the gene matches: 5. This CDR3 has 14 residues. DNA for the CDR3: TGTGCCAGCAGTCCCTCGACAGGGGGCTACGAGCAGTACTTC. Protein: CASSPSTGGYEQYF.

This sequence joins TRBV7-3 and TRBJ2-2; 9 nucleotides agree with TRBD1. The CDR3 has 16 amino acids. Trimming cost V 4 bases and J 4 bases; bases outside gene matches: 7. Germline CDR1 reads SGHTA; CDR2 reads FQGTGA. CDR3 sequence: CASSSAGTGSTGELFF. The CDR3 nucleotides are TGTGCCAGCAGCTCGGCCGGGACAGGGTCCACCGGGGAGCTGTTTTTT.

The chain has TRBV7-9 and TRBJ1-5; TRBD1 might be the D (5 bases). The CDR3 has 12 amino acids. The ends were cut back, 5 bases at V and 6 bases at J, with 8 bases in the middle. Germline loops: CDR1 SEHNR, CDR2 FQNEAQ (reference sequence). CDR3 amino acids: CASSAQGQPQHF. CDR3 coding DNA: TGTGCCAGCAGCGCCCAGGGTCAGCCCCAGCATTTT. Full variable domain (missing parts from reference TRBV7-9 and TRBJ1-5): DTGVSQNPRHKITKRGQNVTFRCDPISEHNRLYWYRQTLGQGPEFLTYFQNEAQLEKSRLLSDRFSAERPKGSFSTLEIQRTEQGDSAMYLCASSAQGQPQHFGDGTRLSIL.

This chain links TRBV27 with TRBJ2-3, with 13 bases that match TRBD2. Germline V lookup: CDR1 MNHEY, CDR2 SMNVEV (reference sequence). The CDR3 contains 16 residues. Losses at the gene ends were 3 bases for V and 3 bases for J; bases not matched to a gene: 3. Here the CDR3 DNA reads TGTGCCAGCAGTTTCCTACTAGCGGGGGGGACAGATACGCAGTATTTT. Its translation is CASSFLLAGGTDTQYF.

This clone has only one observation. V is TRBV10-2 and J is TRBJ2-7; TRBD2 aligns across 9 bases. V lost 8 bases and J lost 2; bases outside the gene matches: 7. The CDR3 extends over 14 amino acids. CDR1 is WSHSY and CDR2 is SAAADI in the germline V gene. CDR3: CASAAAGGTYEQYF. In DNA, the CDR3 is TGCGCCAGCGCCGCGGCGGGGGGGACCTACGAGCAGTACTTC.

The chain employs TRBV18 and TRBJ1-3; TRBD1 agrees at 9 bases. With 3 bases clipped from V and 0 bases from J, the junction kept 3 bases outside the gene matches. Germline loops: CDR1 KGHSH, CDR2 LQKENI. CDR3 length equals 16 residues. CDR3 protein: CASSPRQGDSGNTIYF. The DNA of the CDR3 is TGTGCCAGCTCACCGAGACAGGGGGACTCTGGAAACACCATATATTTT.

The rearrangement uses TRBV11-2 and TRBJ1-1; 9 bases are shared with TRBD1. This CDR3 is built from 15 residues. Germline V lookup: CDR1 SGHAT, CDR2 FQNNGV. The V gene end was trimmed by 5 bases and the J gene end by 1 base; junction bases not matched to a gene: 5. In nucleotides, the CDR3 is TGTGCCAGCAGCGCCCGGGACAGGGCGAACACTGAAGCTTTCTTT. Its protein product is CASSARDRANTEAFF.

The J gene is TRBJ2-5, the V gene TRBV10-1; perhaps TRBD1 as D (6 bases). Trimming took 2 bases from V and 5 from J, leaving 15 bases between them. In germline, CDR1 is WNHNN, CDR2 SYGVQD (reference sequence). The CDR3 sequence is 15 residues long. The CDR3 nucleotides are TGCGCCAGCAGTGAGGGGCAGGGGATGGGGGAGACCCAGTACTTC. It specifies CASSEGQGMGETQYF.

The chain couples TRBV5-1 to TRBJ2-7; 11 bases are a match to TRBD1. Germline V gives CDR1 SGHRS, CDR2 YFSETQ. There are 15 residues in the CDR3. The trim removed 4 bases at V and 3 bases at J, leaving 6 bases unmatched. CDR3 loop: CASSHGGTGGYEQYF. CDR3 bases: TGCGCCAGCAGCCACGGTGGGACAGGGGGCTACGAGCAGTACTTC. Full variable domain (rest looked up from reference TRBV5-1 and TRBJ2-7): KAGVTQTPRYLIKTRGQQVTLSCSPISGHRSVSWYQQTPGQGLQFLFEYFSETQRNKGNFPGRFSGRQFSNSRSEMNVSTLELGDSALYLCASSHGGTGGYEQYFGPGTRLTVT.

The rearrangement joins TRBV7-2 to TRBJ1-2; D perhaps matches TRBD1 (5 bases). CDR1 SGHTA and CDR2 FQGNSA come from the germline V gene. With 9 bases removed from V and 7 bases from J, the gap between germline ends came to 15 bases. This CDR3 has 12 residues. In DNA, the CDR3 is TGTGCCAGGGGGCCCGAGCCGGCTGGCTACACCTTC. Its translation is CARGPEPAGYTF.

This chain joins TRBV6-5 and TRBJ2-7; D remains unclear. The CDR3 is 13 residues long. Per germline, CDR1 MNHEY and CDR2 SVGAGI. V was cut by 4 bases and J by 7 bases, with 14 bases left in between. CDR3 DNA: TGTGCCAGCAGTTCCTTCCCCTCCGGGGAGCAGTACTTC. It is translated as CASSSFPSGEQYF.